One and the same sample provided the 25 T cell receptor beta chains below, sequenced in a study of T cell changes during pregnancy in multiple sclerosis. Assay used: immunoSEQ multiplex PCR; TCRdb lists only in-frame clones, some missing. The sample contains 45,000 to 70,000 clones, roughly 92% of which appear only once. Here the sequenced sample was peripheral blood, taken in the third trimester of pregnancy. Receptors were obtained from a female donor in good health, enrolled as a control in a pregnancy study.

The chain carries TRBV6-6 and TRBJ2-1; D remains ambiguous. CDR3 length: 14 amino acids. V lost 10 bases, J lost 2 bases, and 15 bases lay in between. Looked up from germline, CDR1 is MNHNY and CDR2 is SVGAGI (reference sequence). CDR3 region: CATLRADTYNEQFF. The CDR3 DNA follows: TGTGCCACCCTTAGAGCCGACACCTACAATGAGCAGTTCTTC.

The chain combines TRBV19 with TRBJ1-5; perhaps TRBD1 as D (6 bases). V was pared by 7 bases and J by 0 bases, with 16 bases between. Germline loops: CDR1 LNHDA, CDR2 SQIVND (reference sequence). The CDR3 is 16 residues long. CDR3 DNA sequence: TGTGCCAGTACCGCGATGGGGGGGCATAGCAATCAGCCCCAGCATTTT. It specifies CASTAMGGHSNQPQHF.

V gene TRBV5-1 combines with J gene TRBJ2-3, with a weak D call TRBD2 (5 bases). Trimming stripped 2 bases from V and 0 bases from J, with 10 bases between. This CDR3 comprises 15 residues. Germline V gives CDR1 SGHRS, CDR2 YFSETQ. The CDR3 DNA sequence: TGCGCCAGCAGCTTTGCGGGTTCTAGCACAGATACGCAGTATTTT. It translates to CASSFAGSSTDTQYF.

The chain employs TRBV6-5 and TRBJ1-1; tentatively, D is TRBD1 (5 bases). V lost 4 bases and J lost 5, with 14 bases in between. Germline-derived CDR1 and CDR2 are MNHEY and SVGAGI. This CDR3 is built from 14 residues. DNA of the CDR3: TGTGCCAGCAGTTTCGTCCCAGGGCGGACTGAAGCTTTCTTT. Translation: CASSFVPGRTEAFF.

The chain joins TRBV9 to TRBJ1-4; D is ambiguous. The V end lost 4 bases, the J end lost 1 base, and 17 bases lay between the germline ends. The CDR3 length is 17 residues. Germline CDR1 is SGDLS and CDR2 is YYNGEE. CDR3 sequence reads: CASSYSSTGRTNEKLFF. In DNA, the CDR3 is TGTGCCAGCAGCTATAGTTCGACTGGGAGAACTAATGAAAAACTGTTTTTT.

The V gene is TRBV28, the J gene TRBJ2-5; D possibly corresponds to TRBD1 (5 bases). Germline V gives CDR1 MDHEN, CDR2 SYDVKM. Trimming cost V 4 bases and J 7 bases, with 13 bases left between them. The CDR3 spans 13 residues. CDR3 nucleotides: TGTGCCAGCAGTTGGGGCAACCTGGGGACCCAGTACTTC. Amino acids: CASSWGNLGTQYF.

The chain uses TRBV7-9 and TRBJ2-2, with a weak D call TRBD1 (7 bases). CDR3 length: 16 amino acids. Germline CDR1 reads SEHNR; CDR2 reads FQNEAQ (reference sequence). Trimming removed 1 base from V and 2 bases from J, with 11 bases in between. CDR3 amino acids: CASSLGGTVNTGELFF. The CDR3 DNA reads TGTGCCAGCAGCTTAGGCGGGACAGTTAACACCGGGGAGCTGTTTTTT.

This clone was counted only a few times. The junction differs from germline at one of its ends, possibly a read error. J is TRBJ1-1 and V is TRBV10-3, with D possibly TRBD1 on 6 matching bases. The V gene's germline CDR1 is ENHRY and CDR2 SYGVKD. This CDR3 spans 13 amino acids. The CDR3 DNA reads as TGTGCCATCAGGGAGTCCCAGGGGACTGAAGCTTTCTTT. It yields the protein CAIRESQGTEAFF.

This clone has only a few counts. The chain has TRBV5-1 and TRBJ2-5, with unresolved D. Per germline, CDR1 SGHRS and CDR2 YFSETQ. Trimming left V 2 bases short and J 14 bases short, with 19 bases between. The CDR3 consists of 13 residues. The CDR3 bases are TGCGCCAGCAGCTTTCTTCCATCCGAGCCTCAATACTTC. Its protein is CASSFLPSEPQYF.

The chain combines TRBV28 with TRBJ2-1, with 13 bases matching TRBD2. This CDR3 comprises 15 residues. The J segment lost 8 bases and the V segment lost 5 bases, leaving 6 bases of the junction unmatched. Germline CDR1 reads MDHEN; CDR2 reads SYDVKM. The CDR3 loop reads CASSPAGLAGHEQFF. The CDR3 region has the DNA TGTGCCAGCAGTCCCGCGGGACTAGCGGGACATGAGCAGTTCTTC.

The chain uses TRBV7-2 and TRBJ2-2; possibly TRBD1 for D (5 bases). CDR1 is SGHTA and CDR2 is FQGNSA in the germline V gene. Trimming shortened V by 1 base and J by 7 bases, and 19 bases separated the two germline ends. CDR3 length: 17 residues. The CDR3 sequence is CASSLGFKGESSGELFF. DNA of the CDR3: TGTGCCAGCAGCTTAGGGTTTAAAGGGGAAAGCAGCGGGGAGCTGTTTTTT.

The chain carries TRBV5-5 and TRBJ2-1; 7 nucleotides match TRBD2. The CDR3 is 16 amino acids. J lost 4 bases, V lost 2 bases, and 9 bases had no gene match. Germline CDR1 SGHKS, CDR2 YYEKEE (reference sequence). CDR3 loop: CASSLKTGGLYNEQFF. The CDR3 bases are TGTGCCAGCAGCTTAAAAACGGGAGGACTTTACAATGAGCAGTTCTTC. Complete variable domain (other parts from reference TRBV5-5 and TRBJ2-1): DAGVTQSPTHLIKTRGQQVTLRCSPISGHKSVSWYQQVLGQGPQFIFQYYEKEERGRGNFPDRFSARQFPNYSSELNVNALLLGDSALYLCASSLKTGGLYNEQFFGPGTRLTVL.

CDR3 DNA sequence: TGTGCCAGCAGTCCATATGACAGGTCCAACTATGGCTACACCTTC. It encodes CASSPYDRSNYGYTF. The V call is TRBV13, the J call TRBJ1-2, with D possibly being TRBD1 (6 bases). Looked up from germline, CDR1 is PRHDT and CDR2 is FYEKMQ (reference sequence). V gave up 6 bases and J gave up 2 bases, with 16 bases separating them. CDR3 length: 15 amino acids.

The chain is built from TRBV7-9 and TRBJ1-2; D gene uncertain. V shed 3 bases and J shed 4 bases, with 9 bases lying between them. The CDR3 length is 13 residues. Germline lookup yields CDR1 SEHNR and CDR2 FQNEAQ (reference sequence). CDR3 protein: CASSFPQIYGYTF. DNA of the CDR3: TGTGCCAGCAGCTTTCCACAGATCTATGGCTACACCTTC.

V usage is TRBV5-1 and J usage is TRBJ1-1, with D possibly TRBD1 on 5 matching bases. Germline V gene sequence: CDR1 SGHRS, CDR2 YFSETQ. The length of the CDR3 is 16 residues. V lost 0 bases, J lost 6 bases, and 18 bases lay in between. The CDR3 DNA is TGCGCCAGCAGCTTGGAAGGCAGGGCTTACGAAGCTGAAGCTTTCTTT. Its protein product is CASSLEGRAYEAEAFF.

The gene calls are TRBV5-4 and TRBJ2-5, with TRBD2 matching 7 bases. The CDR3 totals 16 residues. Germline CDR1 SGHNT, CDR2 YYREEE (reference sequence). V shed 0 bases and J 4 bases; nucleotides not matched to a gene: 9. The CDR3 DNA is TGTGCCAGCAGCTTGGGGTTAGCTCGGGAGGTAGAGACCCAGTACTTC. Its protein product is CASSLGLAREVETQYF.

This clone was seen a single time. The rearrangement joins TRBV27 to TRBJ2-7, with TRBD2 identical over 8 bases. V shed 2 bases and J 7 bases; nucleotides not matched to a gene: 7. The length of the CDR3 is 14 residues. Germline loops: CDR1 MNHEY, CDR2 SMNVEV (reference sequence). In DNA form, the CDR3 reads TGTGCCAGCAGTTTACTGCGGGGGGCGGGGGAGCAGTACTTC. Translating gives CASSLLRGAGEQYF.

The chain is built from TRBV4-1 and TRBJ2-1; no reliable D call. Deletions cut 4 bases from V and 2 bases from J, with 15 bases between. Germline values: CDR1 MGHRA, CDR2 YSYEKL. The CDR3 sequence is 16 residues long. The CDR3 sequence is CASSRSIANPYNEQFF. The DNA of the CDR3 is TGCGCCAGCAGCCGATCGATAGCAAACCCCTACAATGAGCAGTTCTTC.

The V and J genes are TRBV7-9 and TRBJ1-1, with D possibly TRBD1 on 6 matching bases. CDR1 and CDR2 (germline): SEHNR, FQNEAQ (reference sequence). The CDR3 contains 14 residues. The V end was cut by 5 bases, the J end by 2 bases, with 12 bases between. The CDR3 nucleotides are TGTGCCAGCAGCCGGGGGGCAGGAAACACTGAAGCTTTCTTT. Its translation: CASSRGAGNTEAFF.

V usage is TRBV13 and J usage is TRBJ2-5; no clear D gene. Germline V gene data show CDR1 as PRHDT and CDR2 as FYEKMQ (reference sequence). The ends were cut back, 0 bases at V and 4 bases at J, with 12 bases in the middle. The CDR3 is 15 amino acids. The CDR3 region has the DNA TGTGCCAGCAGCTTAGGCGTTGCAGACATAGAGACCCAGTACTTC. Its translation: CASSLGVADIETQYF.

V and J are TRBV6-6 and TRBJ2-3; a possible D gene is TRBD2 (5 bases). V gave up 2 bases and J gave up 2 bases, with 14 bases separating them. The CDR3 sequence is 16 residues long. In germline, CDR1 is MNHNY, CDR2 SVGAGI (reference sequence). The CDR3 protein is CASSYGSSLITDTQYF. The CDR3 DNA reads TGTGCCAGCAGTTACGGGAGCAGCCTAATCACAGATACGCAGTATTTT.

This clone appeared once. This chain links TRBV5-1 with TRBJ2-1, with D perhaps TRBD2 (7 bases). V was pared by 4 bases and J by 2 bases, with 13 bases between. This CDR3 has 15 amino acids. The germline CDR1 and CDR2 sequences are SGHRS and YFSETQ. The CDR3 spells CASSPEGGPYNEQFF. CDR3 DNA: TGCGCCAGCAGCCCGGAGGGGGGGCCCTACAATGAGCAGTTCTTC.

The gene calls are TRBV11-2 and TRBJ2-5; 8 bases map to TRBD1. Germline values: CDR1 SGHAT, CDR2 FQNNGV. V gave up 1 base and J gave up 2 bases; unmatched junction bases: 9. The CDR3 is 17 amino acids. The CDR3 DNA reads as TGTGCCAGCAGCTTAGTGGGGACAGGATCCCTACAAGAGACCCAGTACTTC. This sequence encodes CASSLVGTGSLQETQYF.

The V gene is TRBV5-1, the J gene TRBJ2-7; D perhaps matches TRBD1 (5 bases). This CDR3 has 15 residues. Germline-derived CDR1 and CDR2 are SGHRS and YFSETQ. V was clipped by 0 bases and J by 4 bases, with 14 bases between them. The CDR3 loop is CASSLELGPGYEQYF. In DNA form, the CDR3 reads TGCGCCAGCAGCTTGGAGTTGGGCCCAGGGTACGAGCAGTACTTC.

This clone was seen only a few times. The CDR3 DNA reads as TGTGCCAGCAGCCCCGGGATTTCTGAAGCTTTCTTT. The encoded protein is CASSPGISEAFF. This chain connects TRBV4-2 to TRBJ1-1; D is ambiguous. Germline V gene sequence: CDR1 LGHNA, CDR2 YNFKEQ. The CDR3 consists of 12 residues. V was trimmed by 4 bases and J by 6 bases, leaving 9 bases between them.